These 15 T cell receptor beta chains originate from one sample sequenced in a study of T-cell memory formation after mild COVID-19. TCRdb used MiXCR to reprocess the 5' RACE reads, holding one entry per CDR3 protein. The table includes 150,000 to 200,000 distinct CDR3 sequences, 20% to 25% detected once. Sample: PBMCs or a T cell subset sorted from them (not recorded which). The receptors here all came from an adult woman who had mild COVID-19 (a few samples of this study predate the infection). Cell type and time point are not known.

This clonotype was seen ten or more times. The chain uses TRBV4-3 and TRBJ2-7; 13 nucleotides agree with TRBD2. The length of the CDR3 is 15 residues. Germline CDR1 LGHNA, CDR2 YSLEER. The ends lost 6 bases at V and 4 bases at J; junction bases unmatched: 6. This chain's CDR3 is CASSPGTSGIYEQYF. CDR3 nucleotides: TGCGCCAGCAGTCCCGGGACTAGCGGGATTTACGAGCAGTACTTC.

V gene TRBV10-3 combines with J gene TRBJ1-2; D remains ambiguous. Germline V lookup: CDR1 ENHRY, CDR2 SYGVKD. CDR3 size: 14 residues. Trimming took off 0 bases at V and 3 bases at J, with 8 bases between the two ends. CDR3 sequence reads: CAISESSVDYGYTF. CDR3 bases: TGTGCCATCAGTGAGTCGAGTGTAGACTATGGCTACACCTTC.

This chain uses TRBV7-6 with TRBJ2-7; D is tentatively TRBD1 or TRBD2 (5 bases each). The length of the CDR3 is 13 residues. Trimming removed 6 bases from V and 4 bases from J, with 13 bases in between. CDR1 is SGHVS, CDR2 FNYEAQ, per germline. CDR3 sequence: CASSTSEGYEQYF. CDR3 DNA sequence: TGTGCCAGCAGTACCTCAGAGGGGTACGAGCAGTACTTC. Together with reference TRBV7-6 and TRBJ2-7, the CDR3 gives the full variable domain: GAGVSQSPRYKVTKRGQDVALRCDPISGHVSLYWYRQALGQGPEFLTYFNYEAQQDKSGLPNDRFSAERPEGSISTLTIQRTEQRDSAMYRCASSTSEGYEQYFGPGTRLTVT.

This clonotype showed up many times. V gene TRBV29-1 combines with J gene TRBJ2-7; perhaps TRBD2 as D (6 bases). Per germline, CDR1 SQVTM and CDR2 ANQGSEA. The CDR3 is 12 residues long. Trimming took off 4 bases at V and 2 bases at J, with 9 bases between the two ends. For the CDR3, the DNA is TGCAGCGTTGCTAGCGAGACCTACGAGCAGTACTTC. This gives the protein CSVASETYEQYF.

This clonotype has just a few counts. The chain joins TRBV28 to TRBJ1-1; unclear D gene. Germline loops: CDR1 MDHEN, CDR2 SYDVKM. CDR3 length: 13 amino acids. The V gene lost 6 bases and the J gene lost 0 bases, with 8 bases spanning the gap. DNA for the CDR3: TGTGCCAGCAGCCTTCCGTTGAACACTGAAGCTTTCTTT. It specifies CASSLPLNTEAFF.

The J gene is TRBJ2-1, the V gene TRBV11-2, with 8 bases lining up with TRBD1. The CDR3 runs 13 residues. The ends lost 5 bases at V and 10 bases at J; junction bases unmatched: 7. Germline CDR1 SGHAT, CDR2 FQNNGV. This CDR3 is CASSDYGQGEQFF. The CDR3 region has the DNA TGTGCCAGCAGCGACTACGGACAGGGAGAGCAGTTCTTC.

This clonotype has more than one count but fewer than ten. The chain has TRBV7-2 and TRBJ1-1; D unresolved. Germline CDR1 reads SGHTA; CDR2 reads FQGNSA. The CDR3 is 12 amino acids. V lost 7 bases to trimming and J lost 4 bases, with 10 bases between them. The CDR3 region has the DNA TGTGCCAGCACCCCCGAGGGCACTGAAGCTTTCTTT. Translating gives CASTPEGTEAFF.

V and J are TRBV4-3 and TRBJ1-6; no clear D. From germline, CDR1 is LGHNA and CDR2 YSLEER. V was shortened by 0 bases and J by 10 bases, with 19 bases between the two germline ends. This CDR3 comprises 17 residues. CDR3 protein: CASSQDGPERIGSPLHF. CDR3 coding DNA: TGCGCCAGCAGCCAAGATGGTCCCGAAAGGATCGGCTCACCCCTCCACTTT.

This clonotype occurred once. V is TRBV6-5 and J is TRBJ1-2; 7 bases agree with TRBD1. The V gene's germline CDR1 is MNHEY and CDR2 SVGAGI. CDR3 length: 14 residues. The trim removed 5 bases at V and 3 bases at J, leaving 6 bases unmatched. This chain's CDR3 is CASSQDRAYYGYTF. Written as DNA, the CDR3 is TGTGCCAGCAGTCAAGACAGGGCGTACTATGGCTACACCTTC.

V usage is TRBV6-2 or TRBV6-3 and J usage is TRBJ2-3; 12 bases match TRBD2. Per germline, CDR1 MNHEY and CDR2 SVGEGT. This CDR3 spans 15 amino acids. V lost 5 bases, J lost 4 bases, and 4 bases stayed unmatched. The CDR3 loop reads CASSKLAGGADTQYF. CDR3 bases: TGTGCCAGCAGTAAACTAGCGGGAGGCGCAGATACGCAGTATTTT.

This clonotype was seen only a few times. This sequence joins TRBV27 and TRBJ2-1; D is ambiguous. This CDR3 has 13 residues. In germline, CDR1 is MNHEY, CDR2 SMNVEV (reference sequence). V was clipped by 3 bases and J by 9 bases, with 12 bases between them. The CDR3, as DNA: TGTGCCAGCAGTTTCACCCCCAAGGGTGAGCAGTTCTTC. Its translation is CASSFTPKGEQFF.

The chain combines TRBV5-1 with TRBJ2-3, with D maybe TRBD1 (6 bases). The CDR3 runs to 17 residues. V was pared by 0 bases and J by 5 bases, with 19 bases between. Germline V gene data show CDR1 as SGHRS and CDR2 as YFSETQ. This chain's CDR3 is CASSLEGPLGAEDTQYF. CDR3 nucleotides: TGCGCCAGCAGCTTGGAAGGCCCCCTGGGGGCTGAAGATACGCAGTATTTT.

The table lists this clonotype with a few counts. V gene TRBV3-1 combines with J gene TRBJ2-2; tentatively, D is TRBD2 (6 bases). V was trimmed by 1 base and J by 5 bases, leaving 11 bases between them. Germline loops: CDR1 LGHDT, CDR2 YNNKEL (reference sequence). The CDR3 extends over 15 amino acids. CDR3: CASSQAGLQTGELFF. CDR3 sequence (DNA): TGTGCCAGCAGCCAAGCGGGACTCCAGACCGGGGAGCTGTTTTTT.

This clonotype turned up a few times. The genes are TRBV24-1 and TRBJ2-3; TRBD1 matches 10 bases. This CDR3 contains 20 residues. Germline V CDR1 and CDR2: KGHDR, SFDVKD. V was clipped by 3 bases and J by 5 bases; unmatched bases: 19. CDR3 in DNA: TGTGCCACCAGTGATGGGGGGACAGGGGTGGTCCCTTGGGTTGGAGATACGCAGTATTTT. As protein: CATSDGGTGVVPWVGDTQYF.

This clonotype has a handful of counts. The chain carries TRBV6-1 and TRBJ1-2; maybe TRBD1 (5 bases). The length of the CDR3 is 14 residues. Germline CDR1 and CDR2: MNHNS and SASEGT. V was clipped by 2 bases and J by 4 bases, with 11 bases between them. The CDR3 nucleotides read TGTGCCAGCAGTGAATCAGGGCAAACCTATGGCTACACCTTC. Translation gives CASSESGQTYGYTF.